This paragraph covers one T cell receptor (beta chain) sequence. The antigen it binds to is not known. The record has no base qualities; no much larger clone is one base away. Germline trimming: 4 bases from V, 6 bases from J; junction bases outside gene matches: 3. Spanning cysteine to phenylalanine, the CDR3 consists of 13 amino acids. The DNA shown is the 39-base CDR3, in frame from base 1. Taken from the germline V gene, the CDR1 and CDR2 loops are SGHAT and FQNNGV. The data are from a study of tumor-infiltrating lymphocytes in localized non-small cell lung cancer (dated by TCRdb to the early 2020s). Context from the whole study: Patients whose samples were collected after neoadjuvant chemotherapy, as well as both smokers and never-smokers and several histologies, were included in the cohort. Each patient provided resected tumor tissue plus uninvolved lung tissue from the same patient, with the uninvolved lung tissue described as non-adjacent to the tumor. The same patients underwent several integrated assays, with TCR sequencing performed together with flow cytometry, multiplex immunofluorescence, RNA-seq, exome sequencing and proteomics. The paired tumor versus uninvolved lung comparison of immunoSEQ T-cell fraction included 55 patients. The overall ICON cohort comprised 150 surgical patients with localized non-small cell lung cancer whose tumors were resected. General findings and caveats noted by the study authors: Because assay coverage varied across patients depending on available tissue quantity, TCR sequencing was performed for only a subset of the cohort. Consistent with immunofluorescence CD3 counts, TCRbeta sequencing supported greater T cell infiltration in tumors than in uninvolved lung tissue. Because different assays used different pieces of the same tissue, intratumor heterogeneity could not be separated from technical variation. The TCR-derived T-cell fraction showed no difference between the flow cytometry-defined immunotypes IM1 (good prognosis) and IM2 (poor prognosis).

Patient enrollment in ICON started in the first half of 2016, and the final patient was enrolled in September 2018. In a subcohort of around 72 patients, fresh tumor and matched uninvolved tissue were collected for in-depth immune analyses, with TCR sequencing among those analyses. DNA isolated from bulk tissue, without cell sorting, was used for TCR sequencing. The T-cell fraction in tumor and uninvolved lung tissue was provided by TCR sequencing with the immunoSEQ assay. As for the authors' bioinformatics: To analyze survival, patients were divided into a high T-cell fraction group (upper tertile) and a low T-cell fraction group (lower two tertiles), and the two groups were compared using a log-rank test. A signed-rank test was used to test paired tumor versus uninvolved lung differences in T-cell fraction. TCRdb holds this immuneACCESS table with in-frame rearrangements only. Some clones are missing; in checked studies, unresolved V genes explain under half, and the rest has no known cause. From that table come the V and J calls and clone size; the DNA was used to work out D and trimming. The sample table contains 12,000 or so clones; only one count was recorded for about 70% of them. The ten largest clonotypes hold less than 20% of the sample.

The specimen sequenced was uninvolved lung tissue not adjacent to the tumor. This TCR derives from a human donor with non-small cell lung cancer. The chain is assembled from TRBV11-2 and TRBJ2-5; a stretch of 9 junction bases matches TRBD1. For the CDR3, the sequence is CASSSGTGKTQYF. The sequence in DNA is TGTGCCAGCAGCTCCGGGACAGGGAAGACCCAGTACTTC.